This passage covers 7 T cell receptor beta chains from one sample sequenced in a study of control samples from healthy donors and cancer patients. Produced via immunoSEQ multiplex PCR; TCRdb's table is partial and in-frame only. The data show around 90,000 clones, more than 75% seen once. Sample: blood. The receptors originated from a woman aged 40-49 years in good health.

DNA of the CDR3: TGTGCCAGTAGTATAATCGCCCGGAGCTCCTACAATGAGCAGTTCTTC. The encoded protein is CASSIIARSSYNEQFF. The chain joins TRBV19 to TRBJ2-1; D remains unclear. V was shortened by 2 bases and J by 0 bases, with 11 bases between the two germline ends. Germline assignment: CDR1 LNHDA and CDR2 SQIVND (reference sequence). CDR3 length: 16 residues.

V is TRBV15 and J is TRBJ2-7; no clear D gene. Trimming took 1 base from V and 0 from J, leaving 7 bases between them. The CDR3 contains 14 residues. The germline CDR1 and CDR2 sequences are LNHNV and YYDKDF (reference sequence). The CDR3: CATSRVRSSYEQYF. CDR3 in DNA: TGTGCCACCAGCAGAGTGCGGAGCTCCTACGAGCAGTACTTC. Drawing the rest from reference TRBV15 and TRBJ2-7, the complete variable domain is DAMVIQNPRYQVTQFGKPVTLSCSQTLNHNVMYWYQQKSSQAPKLLFHYYDKDFNNEADTPDNFQSRRPNTSFCFLDIRSPGLGDTAMYLCATSRVRSSYEQYFGPGTRLTVT.

This clone was picked up one time. The chain recombines TRBV7-8 with TRBJ2-7, with TRBD1 matching 7 bases. V lost 5 bases to trimming and J lost 3 bases; unmatched junction nucleotides: 13. Germline loops: CDR1 SGHVS, CDR2 FQNEAQ. The CDR3 sequence is 16 residues long. In DNA form, the CDR3 reads TGTGCCAGCAGCCGTATCACAGGGGTCCGTTTCTACGAGCAGTACTTC. Its protein is CASSRITGVRFYEQYF.

The chain employs TRBV3-1 (or the pseudogene TRBV3-2) and TRBJ2-1; tentatively, D is TRBD2 (5 bases). V was trimmed by 4 bases and J by 0 bases, leaving 19 bases between them. CDR1 is LGHDT, CDR2 YNNKEL, per germline (reference sequence). This CDR3 has 18 residues. DNA of the CDR3: TGTGCCAGCAGCCGTCTCCCTTGGGGAGTGAGCTCCTACAATGAGCAGTTCTTC. It translates to CASSRLPWGVSSYNEQFF.

This clone was recorded only once. The V gene is TRBV2, the J gene TRBJ2-1; 10 bases match TRBD2. This CDR3 spans 15 amino acids. From germline, CDR1 is SNHLY and CDR2 FYNNEI. V lost 3 bases, J lost 8 bases, and 7 bases stayed unmatched. The chain's CDR3 is CASSDASGGAYEQFF. CDR3 bases: TGTGCCAGCAGTGATGCCAGCGGGGGGGCGTATGAGCAGTTCTTC.

The CDR3 loop reads CATRASGTTNYGYTF. In DNA form, the CDR3 reads TGTGCCACCAGAGCGTCGGGCACTACTAACTATGGCTACACCTTC. J is TRBJ1-2 and V is TRBV24-1, with D hard to call. CDR1 and CDR2 from the germline V gene are KGHDR and SFDVKD. V was clipped by 7 bases and J by 0 bases, with 14 bases between them. This CDR3 comprises 15 residues.

The genes are TRBV4-1 and TRBJ2-5, with 10 bases lining up with TRBD2. Germline V gives CDR1 MGHRA, CDR2 YSYEKL. J gave up 3 bases and V 1 base, and 2 bases lay outside the gene matches. The CDR3 is 15 amino acids. Here the CDR3 reads CASSQAGLAEETQYF. The CDR3 DNA follows: TGCGCCAGCAGCCAAGCCGGACTAGCGGAAGAGACCCAGTACTTC.